This TCR beta chain originates from a study of early T cells in non-severe SARS-CoV-2 infection. Study context: Bulk RNA isolated from unsorted whole blood underwent sequencing; chains were not paired. Findings and caveats of the study: Clonotype matching in VDJdb favored anti-spike CD8 responses and did not capture private and CD4 specificities.

In this sample, this clonotype turned up a few times. Its antigen is currently unknown. This CDR3 spans 13 amino acids. Per germline, CDR1 SGHRS and CDR2 YFSETQ. V dropped 2 bases and J dropped 1 base, with 6 bases sitting between them. Individual cDNA molecules carried attached unique molecular identifiers. MiXCR, applied by TCRdb to the 5' RACE reads, yields one record per CDR3 protein. Counted here are tens of thousands of distinct CDR3 sequences, about 4.9% occurring once; the ten biggest clones make up about 20%. Sequencing input: whole blood. The chain couples TRBV5-1 to TRBJ2-5; no definite D call. The receptor's source is an adult who was a healthcare worker with PCR-confirmed SARS-CoV-2 infection or an uninfected control (not recorded which). The CDR3 DNA is TGCGCCAGCAGCTTTTTAGTCCAAGAGACCCAGTACTTC. It specifies CASSFLVQETQYF.